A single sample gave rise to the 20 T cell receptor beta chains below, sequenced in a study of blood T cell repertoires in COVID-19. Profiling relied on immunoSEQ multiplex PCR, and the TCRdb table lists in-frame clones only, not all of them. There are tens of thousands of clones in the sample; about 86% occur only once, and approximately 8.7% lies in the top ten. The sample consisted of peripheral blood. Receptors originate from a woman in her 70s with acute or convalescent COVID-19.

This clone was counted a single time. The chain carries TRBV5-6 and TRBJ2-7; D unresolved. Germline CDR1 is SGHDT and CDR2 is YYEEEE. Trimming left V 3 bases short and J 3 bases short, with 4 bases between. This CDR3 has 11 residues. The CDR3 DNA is TGTGCCAGCAGCTCGGTCTACGAGCAGTACTTC. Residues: CASSSVYEQYF.

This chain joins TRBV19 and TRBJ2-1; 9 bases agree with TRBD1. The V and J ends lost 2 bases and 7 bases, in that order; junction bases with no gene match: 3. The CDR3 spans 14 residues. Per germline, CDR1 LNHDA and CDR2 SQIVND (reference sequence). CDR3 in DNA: TGTGCCAGTAGTATATGGGGGACAGGGAATGAGCAGTTCTTC. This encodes CASSIWGTGNEQFF.

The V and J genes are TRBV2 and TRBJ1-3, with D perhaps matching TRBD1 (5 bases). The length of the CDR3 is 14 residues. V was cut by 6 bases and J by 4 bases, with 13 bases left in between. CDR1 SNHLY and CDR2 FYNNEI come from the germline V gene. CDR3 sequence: CASSGQGAGNTIYF. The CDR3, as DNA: TGTGCCAGCAGCGGGCAGGGTGCGGGAAACACCATATATTTT.

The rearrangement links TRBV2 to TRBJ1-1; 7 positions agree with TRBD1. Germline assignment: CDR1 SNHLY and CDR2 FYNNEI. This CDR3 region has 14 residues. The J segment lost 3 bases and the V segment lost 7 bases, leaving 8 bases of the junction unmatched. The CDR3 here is CASKKDRFHTEAFF. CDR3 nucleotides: TGTGCCAGCAAAAAGGACAGGTTCCACACTGAAGCTTTCTTT.

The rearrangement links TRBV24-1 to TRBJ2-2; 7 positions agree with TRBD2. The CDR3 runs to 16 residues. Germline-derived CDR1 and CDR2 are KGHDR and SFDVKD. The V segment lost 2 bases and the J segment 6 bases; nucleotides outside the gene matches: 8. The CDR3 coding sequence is TGTGCCACCAGTGATTATAGACTAGCCGGGGCCGGGGAGCTGTTTTTT. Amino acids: CATSDYRLAGAGELFF.

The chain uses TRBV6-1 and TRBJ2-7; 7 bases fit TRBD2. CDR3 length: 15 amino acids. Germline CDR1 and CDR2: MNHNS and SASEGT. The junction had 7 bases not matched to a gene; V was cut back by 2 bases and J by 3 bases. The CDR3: CASSENGEGIYEQYF. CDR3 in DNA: TGTGCCAGCAGTGAAAACGGGGAGGGGATCTACGAGCAGTACTTC.

The CDR3 region has the DNA TGTGCCAGCAGCCTGGGAGGGACAGGGGTAGGCGAGACCCAGTACTTC. Amino acids: CASSLGGTGVGETQYF. The rearrangement uses TRBV5-6 and TRBJ2-5, with 10 bases that match TRBD1. Germline V CDR1 and CDR2: SGHDT, YYEEEE. CDR3 length equals 16 residues. With V trimmed by 4 bases and J by 5 bases, 11 bases remained unmatched. Looking up the rest from reference TRBV5-6 and TRBJ2-5 gives the full variable domain: DAGVTQSPTHLIKTRGQQVTLRCSPKSGHDTVSWYQQALGQGPQFIFQYYEEEERQRGNFPDRFSGHQFPNYSSELNVNALLLGDSALYLCASSLGGTGVGETQYFGPGTRLLVL.

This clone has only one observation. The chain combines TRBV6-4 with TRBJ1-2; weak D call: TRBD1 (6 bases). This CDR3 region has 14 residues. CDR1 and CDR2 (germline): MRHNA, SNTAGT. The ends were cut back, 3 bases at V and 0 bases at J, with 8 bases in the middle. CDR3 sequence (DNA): TGTGCCAGCAGTGAAACAGGGACTAACTATGGCTACACCTTC. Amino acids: CASSETGTNYGYTF.

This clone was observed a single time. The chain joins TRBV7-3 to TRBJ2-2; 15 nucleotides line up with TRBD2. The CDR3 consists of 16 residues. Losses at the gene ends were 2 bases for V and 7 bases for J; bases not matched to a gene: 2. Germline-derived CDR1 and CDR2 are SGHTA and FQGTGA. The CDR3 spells CASSLGTSGRFGELFF. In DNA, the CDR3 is TGTGCCAGCAGCTTAGGGACTAGCGGGAGGTTCGGGGAGCTGTTTTTT. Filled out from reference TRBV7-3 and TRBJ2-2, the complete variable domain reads GAGVSQTPSNKVTEKGKYVELRCDPISGHTALYWYRQSLGQGPEFLIYFQGTGAADDSGLPNDRFFAVRPEGSVSTLKIQRTERGDSAVYLCASSLGTSGRFGELFFGEGSRLTVL.

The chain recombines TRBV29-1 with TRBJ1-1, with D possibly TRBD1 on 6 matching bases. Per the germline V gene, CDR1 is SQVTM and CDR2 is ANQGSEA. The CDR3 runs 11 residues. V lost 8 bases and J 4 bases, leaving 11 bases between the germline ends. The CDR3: CSCDRTTEAFF. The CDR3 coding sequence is TGCAGCTGTGACAGGACCACTGAAGCTTTCTTT.

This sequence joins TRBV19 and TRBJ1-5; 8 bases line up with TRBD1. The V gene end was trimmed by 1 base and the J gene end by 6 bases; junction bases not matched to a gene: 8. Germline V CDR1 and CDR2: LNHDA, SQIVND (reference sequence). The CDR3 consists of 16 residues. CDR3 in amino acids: CASSIGGQDLSQPQHF. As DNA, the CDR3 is TGTGCCAGTAGTATAGGGGGACAGGATCTAAGTCAGCCCCAGCATTTT. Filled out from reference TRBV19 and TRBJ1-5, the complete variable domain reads DGGITQSPKYLFRKEGQNVTLSCEQNLNHDAMYWYRQDPGQGLRLIYYSQIVNDFQKGDIAEGYSVSREKKESFPLTVTSAQKNPTAFYLCASSIGGQDLSQPQHFGDGTRLSIL.

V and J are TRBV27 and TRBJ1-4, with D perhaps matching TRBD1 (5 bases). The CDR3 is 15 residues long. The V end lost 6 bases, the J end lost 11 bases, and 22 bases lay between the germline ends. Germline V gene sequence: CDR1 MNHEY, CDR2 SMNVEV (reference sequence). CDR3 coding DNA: TGTGCCAGCAGCCCAATGAGGGGCCCCAGCGGGAAACTGTTTTTT. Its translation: CASSPMRGPSGKLFF.

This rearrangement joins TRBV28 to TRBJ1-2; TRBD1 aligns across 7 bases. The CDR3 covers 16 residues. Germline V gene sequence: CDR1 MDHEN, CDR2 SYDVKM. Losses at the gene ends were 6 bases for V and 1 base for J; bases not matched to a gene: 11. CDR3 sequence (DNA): TGTGCCAGCAGCTCCCCGGGACAGAGCCTTAACTATGGCTACACCTTC. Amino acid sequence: CASSSPGQSLNYGYTF.

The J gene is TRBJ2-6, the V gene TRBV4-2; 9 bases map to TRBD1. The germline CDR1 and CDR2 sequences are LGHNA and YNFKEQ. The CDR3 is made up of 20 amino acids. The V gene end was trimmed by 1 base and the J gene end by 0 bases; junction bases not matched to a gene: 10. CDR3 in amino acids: CASSQGAGTGSSSGANVLTF. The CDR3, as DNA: TGTGCCAGCAGCCAAGGCGCCGGGACAGGGAGTTCCTCTGGGGCCAACGTCCTGACTTTC.

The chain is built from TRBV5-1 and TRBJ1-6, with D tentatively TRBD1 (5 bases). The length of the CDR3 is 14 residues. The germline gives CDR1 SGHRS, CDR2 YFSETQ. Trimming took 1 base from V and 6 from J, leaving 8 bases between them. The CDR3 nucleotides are TGCGCCAGCAGCTTGCAGGGTCGTAATTCACCCCTCCACTTT. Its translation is CASSLQGRNSPLHF.

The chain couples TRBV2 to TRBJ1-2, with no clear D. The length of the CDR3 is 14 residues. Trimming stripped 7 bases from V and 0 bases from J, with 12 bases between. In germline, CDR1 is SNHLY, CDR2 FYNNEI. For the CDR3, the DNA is TGTGCCAGCAAGCGTGAATCAGCTAACTATGGCTACACCTTC. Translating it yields CASKRESANYGYTF.

CDR3 amino acids: CASSQADRGGDQPQHF. The CDR3 region has the DNA TGCGCCAGCAGCCAAGCGGACAGGGGGGGAGATCAGCCCCAGCATTTT. The rearrangement joins TRBV4-1 to TRBJ1-5; 10 bases are shared with TRBD1. The CDR3 extends over 16 amino acids. J gave up 5 bases and V 1 base, and 5 bases lay outside the gene matches. Germline loops: CDR1 MGHRA, CDR2 YSYEKL.

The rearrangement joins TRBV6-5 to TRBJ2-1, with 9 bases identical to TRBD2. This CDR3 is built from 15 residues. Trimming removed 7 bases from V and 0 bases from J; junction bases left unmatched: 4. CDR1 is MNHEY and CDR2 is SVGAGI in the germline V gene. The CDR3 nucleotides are TGTGCCAGCAAGATTAGCGGGGGCTCCTACAATGAGCAGTTCTTC. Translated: CASKISGGSYNEQFF.

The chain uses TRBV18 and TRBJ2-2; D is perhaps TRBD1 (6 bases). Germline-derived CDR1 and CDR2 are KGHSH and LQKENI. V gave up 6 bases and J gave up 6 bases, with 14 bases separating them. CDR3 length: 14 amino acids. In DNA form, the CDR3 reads TGTGCCAGCTCGCCCACCACAGGGCCCGGGGAGCTGTTTTTT. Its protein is CASSPTTGPGELFF.

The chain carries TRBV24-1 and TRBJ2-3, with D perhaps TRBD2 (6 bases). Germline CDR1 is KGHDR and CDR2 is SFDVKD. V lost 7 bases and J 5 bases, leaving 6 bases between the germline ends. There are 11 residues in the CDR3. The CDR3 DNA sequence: TGTGCCACCAGAGCGGGAGATACGCAGTATTTT. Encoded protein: CATRAGDTQYF.